Below are 6 T cell receptor beta chains sequenced from a single sample in a study of patients and donors after allogeneic stem cell transplantation. TCRdb processed the RT-PCR reads anew with MiXCR; each CDR3 protein has one entry. The sample shows hundreds of thousands of distinct CDR3 sequences, 16% of them seen only once. The source material was blood, either unsorted or a sorted T cell fraction (not recorded which). Receptors originate from a human donor who was either an allogeneic HSCT recipient or a stem cell or donor lymphocyte infusion donor (not recorded which). It is not recorded whose cells these are; they may come from a transplant donor.

This chain joins TRBV19 and TRBJ2-7; no clear D gene. CDR1 and CDR2 from the germline V gene are LNHDA and SQIVND (reference sequence). The germline V and J ends were trimmed by 6 bases and 0 bases, with 9 bases remaining between them. The CDR3 spans 13 residues. Here the CDR3 reads CASSNEVSYEQYF. CDR3 sequence (DNA): TGTGCCAGTAGCAACGAGGTCTCCTACGAGCAGTACTTC.

This clonotype turned up a few times. The CDR3 sequence is CASNRGAYEQYF. The CDR3 coding sequence is TGTGCCAGCAACCGGGGGGCGTACGAGCAGTACTTC. This chain uses TRBV2 with TRBJ2-7; D is perhaps TRBD2 (7 bases). Germline V CDR1 and CDR2: SNHLY, FYNNEI. The CDR3 spans 12 residues. Trimming cost V 7 bases and J 4 bases, with 11 bases left between them. Complete variable domain (other parts from reference TRBV2 and TRBJ2-7): EPEVTQTPSHQVTQMGQEVILRCVPISNHLYFYWYRQILGQKVEFLVSFYNNEISEKSEIFDDQFSVERPDGSNFTLKIRSTKLEDSAMYFCASNRGAYEQYFGPGTRLTVT.

A few counts support this clonotype. The chain employs TRBV6-5 and TRBJ2-3, with unresolved D. Trimming removed 4 bases from V and 4 bases from J, with 15 bases in between. The CDR3 sequence is 15 residues long. Per the germline V gene, CDR1 is MNHEY and CDR2 is SVGAGI. The CDR3 sequence: CASSFDLTWADTQYF. The CDR3, as DNA: TGTGCCAGCAGTTTCGACCTAACCTGGGCAGATACGCAGTATTTT.

This clonotype was seen a few times. The chain uses TRBV12-3 or TRBV12-4 and TRBJ2-5; 10 bases line up with TRBD2. CDR3 size: 17 residues. After removal of 6 bases from V and 5 bases from J, the junction contained 15 bases not matched to a gene. CDR3 sequence: CASSPASGSSFGETQYF. The DNA for the CDR3 is TGTGCCAGCAGCCCGGCTAGCGGGAGCTCGTTTGGTGAGACCCAGTACTTC.

The chain joins TRBV29-1 to TRBJ1-2; D unclear. The V gene lost 4 bases and the J gene lost 8 bases, with 23 bases spanning the gap. The CDR3 has 15 amino acids. Germline CDR1 reads SQVTM; CDR2 reads ANQGSEA. CDR3 sequence (DNA): TGCAGCGTTGCCCCCGGGGAACAGATTATGGGAGGCTACACCTTC. It encodes CSVAPGEQIMGGYTF.

The rearrangement uses TRBV30 and TRBJ2-4, with D perhaps TRBD1 (6 bases). The CDR3 is 15 amino acids. Germline-derived CDR1 and CDR2 are GTSNPN and SVGIG (reference sequence). V shed 3 bases and J shed 1 base, with 13 bases lying between them. The CDR3 loop reads CAWSLSQGAKNIQYF. In DNA, the CDR3 is TGTGCCTGGAGCCTATCCCAGGGGGCCAAAAACATTCAGTACTTC.